This entry is about one TCR beta chain. Germline V gene sequence: CDR1 SQVTM, CDR2 ANQGSEA. CDR3 length: 13 amino acids. V lost 5 bases and J lost 5; bases outside the gene matches: 3. Per the original data handling: Reference gene primer amplification yielded estimated nucleated cell counts. This table comes from immunoSEQ multiplex PCR, and its TCRdb copy is limited to in-frame clones, with some not included. V and J calls and clone size are as listed in that table; D and trimming were resolved from the DNA. This repertoire shows a few hundred thousand clones, roughly 90% found once; its top ten account for 0.95% to 1.5%. This sample was included in a study of blood T cell repertoires in COVID-19. In the study overall: The cDNA or gDNA used as material had been derived from T cells, B-cell-depleted T cells, or PBMCs.

This TCR came from a man between 35 and 55 years old with acute or convalescent COVID-19. V gene TRBV29-1 combines with J gene TRBJ2-5; 12 positions match TRBD2. The sample comprised peripheral blood. The CDR3 DNA reads as TGCAGCGTTCTAGCGGGGGGGCGTGAGACCCAGTACTTC. Translation gives CSVLAGGRETQYF.